Detailed here is one T cell receptor beta chain. The antigen it recognizes is unknown. No base quality information exists; no much larger clone differs at one position. The data were taken from a study of CD8 T cells in Susac syndrome (dated by TCRdb to between 2018 and 2021). About the full investigation: Of the Susac syndrome patients who were sequenced, eight were in clinical remission while 5 or 6 had clinically active disease. The study compared CD8+ T cell repertoire clonality among 12 healthy donors, some 14 Susac syndrome patients and fewer than 19 multiple sclerosis patients. Repertoire sequencing was used to test whether CD8+ T cell activation and differentiation in Susac syndrome was antigen driven. At the time of blood withdrawal, Susac syndrome patients were either therapy-naive, taking corticosteroids (with some also receiving IVIg), or on IVIg alone.

High-throughput TCR beta sequencing profiled peripheral blood CD8+ and CD4+ T cells from healthy donors, Susac syndrome patients and multiple sclerosis patients. Susac syndrome patients met recently defined diagnostic criteria for definite or probable disease. Bulk CD8+ and CD4+ T cells were purified by magnetic negative isolation, while CD8+ TEMRA cells were enriched using FACS. Blood was drawn into EDTA tubes, processed within 24 hours, and PBMCs were isolated by density gradient centrifugation. PBMCs intended for TCR sequencing were cryopreserved in liquid nitrogen and were subsequently thawed in a 37 degrees C water bath. Purity of sorted or isolated CD4+, CD8+ and CD8+ TEMRA cells was at least 90%. Results and caveats for the whole study, not just this receptor: In the total CD8+ and CD8+ TEMRA repertoires, about 16 and five Susac-specific public clones, respectively, were identified. Clonal expansion was observed in Susac syndrome CD8+ repertoires, with the highest expansion in CD8+ TEMRA cells and greater expansion in clinically active than in remitting patients. The study acknowledged that relatively few individuals were included in the TCR sequencing and HLA analysis.

The germline V gene (reference sequence) gives CDR1 as DFQATT and CDR2 as SNEGSKA. Here V drops 5 bases and J drops 5 bases, and the junction holds 6 bases not matched to any gene. There are 13 amino acids in the CDR3, from cysteine to phenylalanine inclusive. Only CDR3 DNA remains: 39 bases, in frame from the first base. RNA was extracted using the RNeasy kit, and roughly 0.5 to 1 ug of the RNA was reverse transcribed with random hexamers. The immunoSEQ multiplex PCR assay, which covers 54 Vbeta and 13 Jbeta segments, was used to amplify TCR beta CDR3 regions. Bias from PCR amplification was corrected by using a synthetic template baseline for primer optimization and for computational correction. The source study handled its data this way. Reads were assigned to V, D and J genes according to IMGT and analyzed in immunoSEQ Analyzer, with only productive sequences retained. Clonality was calculated as one minus the Shannon entropy normalized by log2 of the number of productive unique sequences. For each patient and control, public and private clones were evaluated among the 100 most prevalent clones. Clones were defined as Susac-specific when absent from the healthy and MS cohorts, from about 1,100 published viral clones and from other ImmuneACCESS disease sequences. TCRdb trimmed the raw reads at Q25, called clones with MiXCR and kept productive beta chains. Records with the same CDR3 protein are collapsed into one entry carrying the most frequent genes and DNA. The V and J calls and clone size come from TCRdb's table, not from the authors' own analysis. In this sample the table shows under 110,000 distinct CDR3 sequences, less than 95% of which occur a single time. The ten largest clones represent about 0.41% of the sample.

Rearrangement joined TRBV20-1 to TRBJ1-2, with 9 central nucleotides matching TRBD1. This TCR was recovered from a human donor with Susac syndrome. Sequencing was performed on CD8+ T cells from PBMCs. The nucleotide sequence is given as TGCAGTGCTTGGGACAGGGTAGGGTATGGCTACACCTTC. This codes for CSAWDRVGYGYTF.